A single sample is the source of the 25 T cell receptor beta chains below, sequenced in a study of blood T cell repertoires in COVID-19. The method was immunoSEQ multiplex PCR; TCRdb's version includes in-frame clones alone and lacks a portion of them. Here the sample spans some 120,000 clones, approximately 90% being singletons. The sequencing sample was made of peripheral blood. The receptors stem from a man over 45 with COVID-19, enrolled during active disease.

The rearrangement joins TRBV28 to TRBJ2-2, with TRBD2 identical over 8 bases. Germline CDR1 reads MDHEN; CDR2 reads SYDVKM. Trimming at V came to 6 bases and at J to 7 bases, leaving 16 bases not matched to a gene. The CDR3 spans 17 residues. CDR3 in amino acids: CASSYSRAGAWDGELFF. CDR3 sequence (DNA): TGTGCCAGCAGCTACTCCCGAGCGGGGGCCTGGGACGGGGAGCTGTTTTTT.

The chain's CDR3 is CASSEGLVGNEQFF. CDR3 DNA sequence: TGTGCCAGTAGTGAGGGTCTAGTTGGCAATGAGCAGTTCTTC. The V call is TRBV19, the J call TRBJ2-1, with D perhaps TRBD2 (5 bases). Germline V gene data show CDR1 as LNHDA and CDR2 as SQIVND (reference sequence). This CDR3 has 14 amino acids. Between the trimmed V and J ends, which lost 5 bases and 6 bases, there was a span of 14 bases.

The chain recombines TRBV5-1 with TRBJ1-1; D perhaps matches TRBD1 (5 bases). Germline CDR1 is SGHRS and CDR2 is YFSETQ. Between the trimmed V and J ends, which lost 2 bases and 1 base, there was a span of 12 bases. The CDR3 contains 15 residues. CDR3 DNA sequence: TGCGCCAGCAGCTTTTCCGGGACTAGGAACACTGAAGCTTTCTTT. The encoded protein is CASSFSGTRNTEAFF.

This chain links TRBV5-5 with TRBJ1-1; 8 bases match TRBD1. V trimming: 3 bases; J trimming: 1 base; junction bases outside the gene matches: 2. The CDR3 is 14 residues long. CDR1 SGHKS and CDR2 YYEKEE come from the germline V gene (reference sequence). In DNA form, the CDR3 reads TGTGCCAGCAGCTGGACAGGGCGGAACACTGAAGCTTTCTTT. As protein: CASSWTGRNTEAFF.

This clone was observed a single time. The CDR3 spells CASLQGDYGYTF. Written as DNA, the CDR3 is TGTGCCAGCCTACAGGGAGACTATGGCTACACCTTC. The chain has TRBV2 and TRBJ1-2; a weak D match, TRBD1 (6 bases). The germline CDR1 and CDR2 sequences are SNHLY and FYNNEI. The V end was cut by 8 bases, the J end by 3 bases, with 10 bases between. The CDR3 runs to 12 residues.

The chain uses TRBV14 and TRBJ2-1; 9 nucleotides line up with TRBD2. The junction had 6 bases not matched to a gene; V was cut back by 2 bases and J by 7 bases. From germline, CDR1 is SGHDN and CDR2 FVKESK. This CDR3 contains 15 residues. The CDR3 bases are TGTGCCAGCAGCCAACTTTGGCTAGCGGGAAATGAGCAGTTCTTC. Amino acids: CASSQLWLAGNEQFF.

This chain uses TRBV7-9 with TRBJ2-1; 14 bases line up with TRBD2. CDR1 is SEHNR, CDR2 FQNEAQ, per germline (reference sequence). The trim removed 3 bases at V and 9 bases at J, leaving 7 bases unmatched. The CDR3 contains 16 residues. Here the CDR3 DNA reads TGTGCCAGCAGCTTGGGACTAGCGGGAGTTGAGGGTGAGCAGTTCTTC. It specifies CASSLGLAGVEGEQFF.

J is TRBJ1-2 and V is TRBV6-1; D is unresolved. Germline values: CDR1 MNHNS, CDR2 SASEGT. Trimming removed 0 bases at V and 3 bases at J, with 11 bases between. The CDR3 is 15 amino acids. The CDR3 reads CASSEAKVGDYGYTF. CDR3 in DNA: TGTGCCAGCAGTGAAGCGAAGGTGGGCGACTATGGCTACACCTTC.

CDR3 DNA sequence: TGTGCCAGCCAGGGGGCGGTCTATGGCTACACCTTC. Its translation: CASQGAVYGYTF. The chain joins TRBV6-5 to TRBJ1-2; 8 bases align to TRBD1. The length of the CDR3 is 12 residues. Trimming at V came to 8 bases and at J to 4 bases, leaving 3 bases not matched to a gene. CDR1 is MNHEY and CDR2 is SVGAGI in the germline V gene.

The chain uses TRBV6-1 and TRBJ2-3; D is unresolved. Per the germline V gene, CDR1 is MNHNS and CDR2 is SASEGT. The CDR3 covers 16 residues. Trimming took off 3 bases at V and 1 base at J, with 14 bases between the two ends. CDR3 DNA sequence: TGTGCCAGCAGTGACAGAACCCTTTCTGGCACAGATACGCAGTATTTT. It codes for CASSDRTLSGTDTQYF.

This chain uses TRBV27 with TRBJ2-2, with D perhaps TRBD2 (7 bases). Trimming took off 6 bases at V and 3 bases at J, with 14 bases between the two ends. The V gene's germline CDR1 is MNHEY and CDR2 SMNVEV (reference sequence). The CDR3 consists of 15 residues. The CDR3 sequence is CASRGGQIYTGELFF. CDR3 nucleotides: TGTGCCAGCAGGGGGGGGCAGATCTACACCGGGGAGCTGTTTTTT.

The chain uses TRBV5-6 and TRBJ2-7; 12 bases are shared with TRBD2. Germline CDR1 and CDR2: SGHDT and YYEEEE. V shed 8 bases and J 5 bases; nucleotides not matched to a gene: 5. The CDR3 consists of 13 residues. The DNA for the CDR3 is TGTGCCAGTGGAGGACTAGCGGGAAACGAGCAGTACGTC. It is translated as CASGGLAGNEQYV.

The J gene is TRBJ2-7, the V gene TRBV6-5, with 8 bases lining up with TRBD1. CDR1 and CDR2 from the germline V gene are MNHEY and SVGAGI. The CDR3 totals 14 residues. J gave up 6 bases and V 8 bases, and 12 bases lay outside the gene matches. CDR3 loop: CASLQGQVSGEQYF. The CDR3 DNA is TGTGCCAGCCTCCAGGGACAGGTCTCCGGCGAGCAGTACTTC.

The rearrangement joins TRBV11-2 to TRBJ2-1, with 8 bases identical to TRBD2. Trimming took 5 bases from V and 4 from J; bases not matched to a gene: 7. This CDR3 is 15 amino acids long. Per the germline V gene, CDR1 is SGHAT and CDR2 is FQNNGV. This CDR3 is CASSHYSGIYNEQFF. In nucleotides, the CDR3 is TGTGCCAGCAGCCACTATAGCGGGATATACAATGAGCAGTTCTTC.

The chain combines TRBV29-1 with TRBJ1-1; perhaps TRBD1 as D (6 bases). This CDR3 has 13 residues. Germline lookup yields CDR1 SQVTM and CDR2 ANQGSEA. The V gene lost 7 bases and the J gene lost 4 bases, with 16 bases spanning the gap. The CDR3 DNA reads TGCAGCGCAGGATCAGGGGTGGGCACTGAAGCTTTCTTT. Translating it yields CSAGSGVGTEAFF.

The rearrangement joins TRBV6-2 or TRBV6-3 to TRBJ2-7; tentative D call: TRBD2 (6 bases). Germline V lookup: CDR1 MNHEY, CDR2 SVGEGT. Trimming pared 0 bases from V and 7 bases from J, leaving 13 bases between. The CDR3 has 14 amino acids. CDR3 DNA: TGTGCCAGCAGTTACTCTCGCGGGACTGGGGAGCAGTACTTC. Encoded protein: CASSYSRGTGEQYF.

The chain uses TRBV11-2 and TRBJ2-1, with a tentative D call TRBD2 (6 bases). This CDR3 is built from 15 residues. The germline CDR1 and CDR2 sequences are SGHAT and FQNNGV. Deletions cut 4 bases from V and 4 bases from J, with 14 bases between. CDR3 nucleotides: TGTGCCAGCAGCTGGGCAGTGGGGGGATACAATGAGCAGTTCTTC. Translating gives CASSWAVGGYNEQFF.

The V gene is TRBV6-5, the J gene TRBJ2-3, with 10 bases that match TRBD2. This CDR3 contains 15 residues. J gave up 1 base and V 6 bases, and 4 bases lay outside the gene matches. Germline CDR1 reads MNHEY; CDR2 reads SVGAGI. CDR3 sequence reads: CASSWTSGGTDTQYF. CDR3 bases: TGTGCCAGCAGCTGGACTAGCGGCGGCACAGATACGCAGTATTTT.

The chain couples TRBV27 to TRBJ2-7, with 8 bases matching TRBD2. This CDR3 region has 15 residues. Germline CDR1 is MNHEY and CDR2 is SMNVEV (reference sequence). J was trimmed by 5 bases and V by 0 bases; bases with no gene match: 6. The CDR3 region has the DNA TGTGCCAGCAGTTTATCGTGGCTAGCGGGCAACGAGCAGTACTTC. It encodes CASSLSWLAGNEQYF.

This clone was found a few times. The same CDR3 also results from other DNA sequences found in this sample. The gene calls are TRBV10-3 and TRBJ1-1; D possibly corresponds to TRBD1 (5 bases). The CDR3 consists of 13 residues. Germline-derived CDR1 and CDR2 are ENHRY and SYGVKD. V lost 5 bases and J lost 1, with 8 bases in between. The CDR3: CAISPTENTEAFF. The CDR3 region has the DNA TGTGCCATCAGTCCGACAGAGAACACTGAAGCTTTCTTT.

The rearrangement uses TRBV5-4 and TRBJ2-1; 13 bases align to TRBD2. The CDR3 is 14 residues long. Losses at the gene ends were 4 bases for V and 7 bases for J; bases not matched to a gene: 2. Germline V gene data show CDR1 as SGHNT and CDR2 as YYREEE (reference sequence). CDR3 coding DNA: TGTGCCAGCAGCACGGGACTAGCGGGAAATGAGCAGTTCTTC. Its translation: CASSTGLAGNEQFF.

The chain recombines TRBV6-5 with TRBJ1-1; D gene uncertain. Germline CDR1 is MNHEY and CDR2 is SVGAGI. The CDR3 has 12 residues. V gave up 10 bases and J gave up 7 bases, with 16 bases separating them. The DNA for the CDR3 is TGTGCCACTCCGACCCCCGGAGGTGAAGCTTTCTTT. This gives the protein CATPTPGGEAFF.

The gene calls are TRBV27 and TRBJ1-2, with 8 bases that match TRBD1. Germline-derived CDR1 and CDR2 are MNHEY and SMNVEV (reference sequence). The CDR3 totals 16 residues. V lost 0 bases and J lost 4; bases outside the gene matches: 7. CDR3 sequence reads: CASSLSPLQGVYGYTF. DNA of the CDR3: TGTGCCAGCAGTTTATCTCCCTTACAGGGGGTCTATGGCTACACCTTC.

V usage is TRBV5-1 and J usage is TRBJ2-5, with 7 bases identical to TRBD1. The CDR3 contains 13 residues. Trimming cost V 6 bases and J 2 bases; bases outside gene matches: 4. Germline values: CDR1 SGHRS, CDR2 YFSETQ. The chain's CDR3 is CASNSGQQETQYF. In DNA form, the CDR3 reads TGCGCCAGCAACTCGGGACAGCAAGAGACCCAGTACTTC.

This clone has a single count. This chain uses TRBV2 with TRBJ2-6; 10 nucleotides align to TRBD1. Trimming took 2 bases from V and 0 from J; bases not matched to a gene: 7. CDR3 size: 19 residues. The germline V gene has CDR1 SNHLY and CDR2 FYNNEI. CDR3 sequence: CASSERGQGFGSGANVLTF. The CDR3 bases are TGTGCCAGCAGTGAAAGGGGACAGGGGTTCGGCTCTGGGGCCAACGTCCTGACTTTC.